This TCR beta chain appears in the sequencing data of a study of regulatory T cells in long-lasting Graves disease. This clonotype was recorded many times. Arm-PCR of CDR3 regions and iRepertoire HTBI primers were the basis on which TCR beta libraries were built. One entry per CDR3 protein, called by TCRdb with MiXCR from the multiplex PCR reads. Of some 250,000 distinct CDR3 sequences in the sample, around 18% were seen once. Germline lookup yields CDR1 LGHNA and CDR2 YNFKEQ. CDR3 size: 12 residues. The V and J ends lost 2 bases and 5 bases respectively, with 6 bases between them. Time point described: newly diagnosed GD, antithyroid drugs for less than 3 months. Isolated PBMC RNA provided the starting material for the TCR library. In addition, the sample was reused for a study of T cells in Graves' hyperthyroidism and ophthalmopathy.

The material was peripheral blood mononuclear cells (PBMCs), obtained at new diagnosis, from a patient treated with antithyroid drugs. The source is a woman younger than 45 with Graves disease. The chain employs TRBV4-2 and TRBJ2-5; D is ambiguous. CDR3 sequence: CASSQSMETQYF. The CDR3 nucleotides read TGTGCCAGCAGCCAAAGCATGGAGACCCAGTACTTC.